Listed below are T cell receptor beta chains from one sample, sequenced in a study of blood T cell repertoires in COVID-19. Repertoires were generated with immunoSEQ multiplex PCR, while TCRdb's copy carries only in-frame clones and drops some. Of about 200,000 clones listed, more than 70% are singletons. The specimen sequenced was PBMCs or T cells enriched from blood (not recorded which). These receptors all come from a woman between 18 and 29 years old who had recovered from COVID-19. Each CDR3 is given with its conserved first and last residue.

V gene	CDR3 length	CDR3 protein
TRBV28	18	CASTTSVGPGRNNQPQHF
TRBV7-9	14	CASSLEARNYGYTF
TRBV7-6	18	CASSSRRTGTGSYNEQFF
TRBV11-3	13	CASSLTQGDEQYF
TRBV28	16	CASSYDPGRAHGELFF
TRBV11-2	14	CASSSPRRGGGYTF
TRBV18	16	CASSPPRTGGIGGYTF
TRBV25-1	15	CASSESDRGNTEAFF
TRBV19	15	CASTRGRSGANVLTF
TRBV6-5	14	CASSPGTGYQPQHF
TRBV28	12	CASSKGGDGYTF
TRBV2	14	CARMGPWEVETQYF
TRBV24-1	15	CATSDLRGGTDTQYF
TRBV19	10	CASRQGGYTF
TRBV6-2/TRBV6-3	14	CASSYGGEQETQYF
TRBV6-1	13	CASSEAGLDGYTF
TRBV7-6	15	CASSLRTNRTEEQYF
TRBV7-2	15	CASSLGLAGVDEQFF
TRBV29-1	13	CSGVTGSNSPLHF
TRBV14	14	CASRPGTAQETQYF
TRBV28	14	CASFSGSSGNTIYF
TRBV4-1	13	CASSQVLDTEAFF
TRBV5-6	13	CASSSDSTYEQYF
TRBV18	14	CASSPLDRANGYTF
TRBV21-1	19	CASSKWSTARRAGGSPLHF
TRBV29-1	15	CSVVGQRTVVETQYF
TRBV19	15	CASSNSGAGTGELFF
TRBV9	18	CASSAQPSGTGVLFRQFF
TRBV6-5	13	CASSYSRIREAFF
TRBV2	12	CASSAGGTEAFF
TRBV19	12	CASGQQGREQYF